A single T cell receptor (beta chain) is shown here with its context. Its antigen is unidentified. Clones were sequenced by immunoSEQ multiplex PCR, and TCRdb holds only the in-frame ones, with some missing. The data contain about 88,000 clones, roughly 90% of them seen just once; the ten biggest clones take up 0.11%. The data were obtained in a study of graft-versus-host responses after intestinal transplantation. In the study overall: Recipients got multivisceral, liver-intestinal, or isolated intestinal transplants.

CDR1 WNHNN and CDR2 SYGVQD come from the germline V gene (reference sequence). V was cut by 8 bases and J by 0 bases, with 9 bases left in between. The CDR3 runs to 13 residues. This sequence was found in a human donor who received an intestinal transplant. Sequenced here: unstimulated CD4+ T cells sorted from spleen or lymph node cells, sampled before intestinal transplant. The chain links TRBV10-1 to TRBJ2-3, with D possibly TRBD2 on 5 matching bases. In DNA form, the CDR3 reads TGCGCCAGCGGAGCGGACAGCACAGATACGCAGTATTTT. Amino acids: CASGADSTDTQYF.